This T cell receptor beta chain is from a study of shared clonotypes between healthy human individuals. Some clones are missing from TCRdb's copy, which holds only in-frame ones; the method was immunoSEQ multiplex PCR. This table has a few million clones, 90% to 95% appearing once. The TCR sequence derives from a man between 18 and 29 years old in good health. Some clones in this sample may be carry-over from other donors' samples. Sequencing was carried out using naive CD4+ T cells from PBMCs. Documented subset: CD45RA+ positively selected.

This chain's CDR3 is CASSPSEGNAGELFF. CDR3 sequence (DNA): TGTGCCAGCAGCCCTAGCGAGGGAAACGCCGGGGAGCTGTTTTTT. The rearrangement links TRBV28 to TRBJ2-2; D is perhaps TRBD2 (6 bases). CDR3 length: 15 residues. Trimming stripped 6 bases from V and 6 bases from J, with 17 bases between. CDR1 MDHEN and CDR2 SYDVKM come from the germline V gene.